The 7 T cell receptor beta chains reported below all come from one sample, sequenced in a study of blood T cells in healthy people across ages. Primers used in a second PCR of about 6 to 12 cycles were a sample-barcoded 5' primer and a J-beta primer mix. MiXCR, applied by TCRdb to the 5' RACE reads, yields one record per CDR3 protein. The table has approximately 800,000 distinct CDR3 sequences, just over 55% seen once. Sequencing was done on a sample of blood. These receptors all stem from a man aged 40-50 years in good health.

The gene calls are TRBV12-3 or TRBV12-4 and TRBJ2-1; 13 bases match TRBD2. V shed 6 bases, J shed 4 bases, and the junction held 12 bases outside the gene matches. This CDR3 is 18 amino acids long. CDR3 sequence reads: CASSYPGLAGHRYNEQFF. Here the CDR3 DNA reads TGTGCCAGCAGCTACCCGGGACTAGCGGGACACCGTTACAATGAGCAGTTCTTC.

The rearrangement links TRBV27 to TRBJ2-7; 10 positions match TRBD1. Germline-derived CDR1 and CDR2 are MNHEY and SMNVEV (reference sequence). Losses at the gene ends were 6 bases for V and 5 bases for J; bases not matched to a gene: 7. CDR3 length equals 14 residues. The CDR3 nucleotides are TGTGCCAGCAGCTGGGGGACAGGGGCCGACGAGCAGTACTTC. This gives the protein CASSWGTGADEQYF.

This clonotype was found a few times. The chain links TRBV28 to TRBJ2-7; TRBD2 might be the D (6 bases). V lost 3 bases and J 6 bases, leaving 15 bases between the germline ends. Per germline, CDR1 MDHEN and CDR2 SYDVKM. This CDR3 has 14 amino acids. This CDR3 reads CASSLPQVGGEQYF. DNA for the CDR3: TGTGCCAGCAGTTTGCCACAGGTGGGGGGCGAGCAGTACTTC. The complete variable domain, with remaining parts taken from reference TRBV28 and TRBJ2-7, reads DVKVTQSSRYLVKRTGEKVFLECVQDMDHENMFWYRQDPGLGLRLIYFSYDVKMKEKGDIPEGYSVSREKKERFSLILESASTNQTSMYLCASSLPQVGGEQYFGPGTRLTVT.

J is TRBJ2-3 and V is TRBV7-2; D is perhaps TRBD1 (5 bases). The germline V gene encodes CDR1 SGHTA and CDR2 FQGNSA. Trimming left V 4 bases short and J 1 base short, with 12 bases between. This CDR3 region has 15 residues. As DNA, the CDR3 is TGTGCCAGCAGCTCGTTCCGCAGGGGCACAGATACGCAGTATTTT. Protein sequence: CASSSFRRGTDTQYF.

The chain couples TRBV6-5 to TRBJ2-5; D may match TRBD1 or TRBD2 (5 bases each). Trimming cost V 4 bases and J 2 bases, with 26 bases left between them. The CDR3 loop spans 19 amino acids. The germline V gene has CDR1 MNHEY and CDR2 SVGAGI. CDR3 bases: TGTGCCAGCAGTTCCTCCGACGACGGGGCCGCCTTTGGGCAAGAGACCCAGTACTTC. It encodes CASSSSDDGAAFGQETQYF.

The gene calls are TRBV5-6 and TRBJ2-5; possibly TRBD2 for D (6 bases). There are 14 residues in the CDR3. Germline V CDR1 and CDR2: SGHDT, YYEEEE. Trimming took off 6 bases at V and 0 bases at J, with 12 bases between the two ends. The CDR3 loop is CASTTGRNQETQYF. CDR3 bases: TGTGCCAGCACCACGGGGAGGAACCAAGAGACCCAGTACTTC.

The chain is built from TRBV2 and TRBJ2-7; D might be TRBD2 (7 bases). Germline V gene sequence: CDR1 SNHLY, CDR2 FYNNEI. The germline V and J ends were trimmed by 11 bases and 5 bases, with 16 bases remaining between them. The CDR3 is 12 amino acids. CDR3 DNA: TGTGCCGGGGGGGGGCAGATCCACGAGCAGTACTTC. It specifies CAGGGQIHEQYF.